The rows below give T cell receptor beta chains drawn from one sample of a study of cytomegalovirus exposure and HLA in healthy donors. The protocol was immunoSEQ multiplex PCR, while the TCRdb copy is restricted to in-frame clones and leaves out a portion. This table holds some 180,000 clones, around 78% found once. The source material was PBMCs. The source of these receptors is a young woman in good health and CMV-seropositive. CDR3s include the opening cysteine and the closing phenylalanine or tryptophan. The D gene is left open where the match is weak. Clone size is given for some rows only: seen once, a few or many times, or a class if the clone is expanded.

d_gene | j_gene | abundance | v_gene | CDR3aa | CDR3nt
TRBD1 | TRBJ2-3 | NA | TRBV6-1 | CASSDRGQGAFASTDTQYF | TGTGCCAGCAGTGATCGGGGACAGGGGGCGTTTGCTAGCACAGATACGCAGTATTTT
NA | TRBJ1-1 | NA | TRBV7-9 | CASSLTGGGRTEAFF | TGTGCCAGCAGCTTAACCGGCGGGGGTAGGACTGAAGCTTTCTTT
NA | TRBJ2-1 | few | TRBV7-3 | CASSPARNNEQFF | TGTGCCAGCAGCCCCGCCAGAAACAATGAGCAGTTCTTC
TRBD1 | TRBJ1-2 | NA | TRBV10-2 | CASSGTGAVGGYTF | TGCGCCAGCAGCGGGACAGGGGCGGTAGGCGGCTACACCTTC
TRBD1 | TRBJ1-6 | NA | TRBV7-9 | CSSSSPSRTGRNSPLHF | TGTTCCAGCAGCTCCCCTTCCAGGACAGGGCGTAATTCACCCCTCCACTTT
NA | TRBJ2-7 | NA | TRBV11-3 | CASRPRQGSSSYEQYF | TGTGCCAGCAGACCTCGCCAGGGATCAAGCTCCTACGAGCAGTACTTC
TRBD1 | TRBJ2-7 | NA | TRBV6-1 | CASSEKGGTGGDEQYF | TGTGCCAGCAGTGAAAAAGGGGGGACAGGGGGCGACGAGCAGTACTTC
TRBD1 | TRBJ2-6 | few | TRBV7-3 | CASTSINPPQGARSGANVLTF | TGTGCCAGCACCTCTATTAATCCTCCCCAGGGGGCGCGATCTGGGGCCAACGTCCTGACTTTC
NA | TRBJ2-6 | NA | TRBV2 | CASSEQGAGANVLTF | TGTGCCAGCAGTGAACAGGGCGCTGGGGCCAACGTCCTGACTTTC
TRBD1 | TRBJ1-6 | NA | TRBV7-9 | CASSGDRGLNSPLHF | TGTGCCAGCAGCGGAGACAGGGGGCTTAATTCACCCCTCCACTTT
NA | TRBJ2-7 | NA | TRBV27 | CASSPSGGRGYEQYF | TGTGCCAGCAGTCCGTCGGGGGGCCGAGGGTACGAGCAGTACTTC
TRBD1 | TRBJ2-7 | NA | TRBV9 | CASSVDLGGGEQYF | TGTGCCAGCAGCGTAGATTTAGGGGGCGGCGAGCAGTACTTC
TRBD1 | TRBJ2-7 | NA | TRBV6-1 | CASSEGTVSYEQYF | TGTGCCAGCAGTGAGGGGACAGTCTCCTACGAGCAGTACTTC
TRBD1 | TRBJ1-1 | NA | TRBV7-6 | CASSWRTGWGNTEAFF | TGTGCCAGCAGCTGGAGGACAGGGTGGGGGAACACTGAAGCTTTCTTT
NA | TRBJ2-1 | NA | TRBV11-3 | CASSFRQNNEQFF | TGTGCCAGCAGCTTTCGACAGAACAATGAGCAGTTCTTC
NA | TRBJ2-1 | once | TRBV19 | CASSMWTAGSWGPLTNEQFF | TGTGCCAGTAGTATGTGGACAGCCGGGTCTTGGGGACCCCTTACTAATGAGCAGTTCTTC
TRBD1 | TRBJ1-5 | NA | TRBV4-2 | CASSQDPQGAGQPQHF | TGTGCCAGCAGCCAAGATCCCCAGGGGGCTGGGCAGCCCCAGCATTTT
TRBD1 | TRBJ2-3 | NA | TRBV6-7 | CASSSVGTGGPDTQYF | TGTGCCAGCAGTTCAGTAGGCACAGGGGGCCCAGATACGCAGTATTTT
NA | TRBJ1-5 | NA | TRBV7-8 | CASSQRGRQIRSAQPQHF | TGTGCCAGCAGCCAGCGGGGGCGACAAATCCGTTCGGCTCAGCCCCAGCATTTT
TRBD2 | TRBJ2-7 | once | TRBV6-1 | CASSEGTGGGYEQYF | TGTGCCAGCAGTGAAGGGACGGGGGGAGGGTACGAGCAGTACTTC
TRBD2 | TRBJ2-2 | NA | TRBV10-3 | CAIRTSGNTGELFF | TGTGCCATCAGAACTAGCGGGAACACCGGGGAGCTGTTTTTT
NA | TRBJ1-5 | once | TRBV28 | CASSLLERDQPQHF | TGTGCCAGCAGTTTATTGGAGAGGGATCAGCCCCAGCATTTT
NA | TRBJ2-3 | NA | TRBV4-2 | CASSQDRAGPDTQYF | TGTGCCAGCAGCCAAGATCGGGCAGGGCCAGATACGCAGTATTTT
NA | TRBJ1-1 | NA | TRBV7-2 | CASSLERALAFF | TGTGCCAGCAGCTTAGAAAGAGCTCTCGCTTTCTTT
TRBD2 | TRBJ2-3 | NA | TRBV9 | CASSVGGGAGGTTDTQYF | TGTGCCAGCAGCGTAGGGGGCGGAGCGGGGGGGACCACAGATACGCAGTATTTT
NA | TRBJ2-3 | few | TRBV2 | CASSPVPGVTDTQYF | TGTGCCAGCAGTCCAGTCCCCGGGGTAACAGATACGCAGTATTTT
NA | TRBJ1-4 | NA | TRBV6-6 | CASSPNKGMNEKLFF | TGTGCCAGCAGCCCGAACAAGGGGATGAATGAAAAACTGTTTTTT
TRBD1 | TRBJ2-2 | NA | TRBV5-1 | CASMETGGYTGELFF | TGCGCCAGCATGGAGACAGGGGGCTACACCGGGGAGCTGTTTTTT
TRBD1 | TRBJ1-3 | NA | TRBV7-9 | CASSFYRGAGNTIYF | TGTGCCAGCAGCTTCTACAGGGGAGCTGGAAACACCATATATTTT
TRBD1 | TRBJ2-3 | NA | TRBV28 | CASSWGNRGRLEDTQYF | TGTGCCAGCAGTTGGGGCAACAGGGGTCGGCTGGAAGATACGCAGTATTTT
TRBD2 | TRBJ2-1 | NA | TRBV27 | CASRGLAGTLEQFF | TGTGCCAGCAGGGGACTAGCGGGTACATTGGAGCAGTTCTTC
TRBD2 | TRBJ2-5 | NA | TRBV2 | CASGGLAGIGETQYF | TGTGCCAGCGGCGGACTAGCGGGCATTGGAGAGACCCAGTACTTC
NA | TRBJ1-2 | NA | TRBV10-2 | CASSESVLVVGLQTGYTF | TGCGCCAGCAGTGAGTCGGTTTTAGTTGTGGGCCTTCAGACTGGCTACACCTTC
NA | TRBJ1-5 | NA | TRBV7-9 | CASRGQGNQPQHF | TGTGCCAGCCGCGGGCAGGGGAATCAGCCCCAGCATTTT
NA | TRBJ2-1 | NA | TRBV5-1 | CASKDDGEVDEQFF | TGCGCCAGCAAGGATGACGGGGAAGTCGATGAGCAGTTCTTC
NA | TRBJ2-3 | once | TRBV7-3 | CASSLKGGAGDKYF | TGTGCCAGCAGCTTAAAGGGTGGGGCGGGGGACAAGTATTTT
NA | TRBJ1-6 | NA | TRBV11-3 | CASSSDGMNSPLHF | TGTGCCAGCAGCTCAGACGGGATGAACTCACCCCTCCACTTT
NA | TRBJ2-7 | NA | TRBV9 | CASSLGGTLAYEQYF | TGTGCCAGCAGCTTAGGGGGGACACTTGCCTACGAGCAGTACTTC
TRBD1 | TRBJ1-2 | NA | TRBV19 | CASSTPDRGRAYGYTF | TGTGCCAGTAGTACCCCCGACAGGGGGCGCGCCTATGGCTACACCTTC
TRBD2 | TRBJ2-7 | NA | TRBV5-1 | CASSLGGGEVYEQYF | TGCGCCAGCAGCTTGGGGGGGGGAGAAGTCTACGAGCAGTACTTC
TRBD2 | TRBJ2-3 | NA | TRBV5-4 | CASSLTSGSQLDTQYF | TGTGCCAGCAGCTTAACTAGCGGGAGTCAACTAGATACGCAGTATTTT
TRBD2 | TRBJ2-7 | NA | TRBV7-2 | CASSFPGLAYEQYF | TGTGCCAGCAGCTTCCCGGGACTAGCTTACGAGCAGTACTTC
TRBD2 | TRBJ2-3 | NA | TRBV5-1 | CASSLGPAGGTTDTQYF | TGCGCCAGCAGCTTGGGCCCAGCGGGAGGGACTACAGATACGCAGTATTTT
NA | TRBJ2-3 | NA | TRBV28 | CASSQRGGWILTDTQYF | TGTGCCAGCAGCCAGAGGGGGGGTTGGATCCTCACAGATACGCAGTATTTT
TRBD1 | TRBJ1-5 | NA | TRBV6-6 | CASSPGQGLQPQHF | TGTGCCAGCAGTCCGGGACAGGGCCTGCAGCCCCAGCATTTT
NA | TRBJ1-4 | NA | TRBV4-1 | CASSQRSGRSEKLFF | TGCGCCAGCAGCCAAAGGTCAGGGCGAAGTGAAAAACTGTTTTTT
TRBD2 | TRBJ2-2 | NA | TRBV6-1 | CASSGKRLAGGAGELFF | TGTGCCAGCAGTGGGAAGCGTCTAGCGGGAGGGGCCGGGGAGCTGTTTTTT
TRBD2 | TRBJ2-7 | NA | TRBV7-3 | CASSLKGLAGLHF | TGTGCCAGCAGCTTAAAGGGACTAGCGGGCCTCCACTTC
NA | TRBJ2-6 | NA | TRBV5-6 | CASSLVQGSSGANVLTF | TGTGCCAGCAGCTTGGTCCAGGGGAGCTCTGGGGCCAACGTCCTGACTTTC
NA | TRBJ2-7 | few | TRBV25-1 | CASREDTTYEQYF | TGTGCCAGCAGAGAGGACACCACCTACGAGCAGTACTTC
TRBD2 | TRBJ2-1 | few | TRBV11-1 | CASSLYQGGRAGEQFF | TGTGCCAGCAGCTTATACCAGGGCGGGAGGGCCGGTGAGCAGTTCTTC
TRBD1 | TRBJ2-3 | NA | TRBV4-1 | CASSHPRWYRGQGDTQYF | TGCGCCAGCAGCCATCCGCGATGGTACAGGGGGCAGGGAGATACGCAGTATTTT
NA | TRBJ2-1 | few | TRBV9 | CASSVNREGYNEQFF | TGTGCCAGCAGCGTCAACAGGGAGGGATACAATGAGCAGTTCTTC
NA | TRBJ1-5 | few | TRBV2 | CASRGQLIQPQHF | TGTGCCAGCAGAGGACAGCTAATCCAGCCCCAGCATTTT